The sample holds a few counts of the clone carrying this T cell receptor (beta chain). This sample was included in a study of blood T cell repertoires in COVID-19. V lost 5 bases to trimming and J lost 6 bases, with 10 bases between them. This CDR3 contains 13 residues. The germline CDR1 and CDR2 sequences are SEHNR and FQNEAQ (reference sequence). Here immunoSEQ multiplex PCR was the method, and the copy in TCRdb shows in-frame clones only, minus some. The top ten hold around 3.5% of the sample, which has about 170,000 clones, approximately 86% seen once. The sequence was collected from a man in his 70s with acute or convalescent COVID-19. This rearrangement joins TRBV7-9 to TRBJ1-4; D perhaps matches TRBD1 (6 bases). What was sequenced was peripheral blood. The CDR3 nucleotides read TGTGCCAGCAGCGGGGGACAATATGAAAAACTGTTTTTT. Its protein product is CASSGGQYEKLFF. Based on the CDR3 plus reference TRBV7-9 and TRBJ1-4, the full variable domain is DTGVSQNPRHKITKRGQNVTFRCDPISEHNRLYWYRQTLGQGPEFLTYFQNEAQLEKSRLLSDRFSAERPKGSFSTLEIQRTEQGDSAMYLCASSGGQYEKLFFGSGTQLSVL.